This TCR beta chain was sequenced for a study of blood T cell repertoires in COVID-19. Study-wide background: Acute and convalescent COVID-19 samples came from the United States, Italy and Spain. PBMCs, B-cell-depleted T cells, or T cells provided the cDNA or gDNA that made up the material.

Germline values: CDR1 ENHRY, CDR2 SYGVKD. The CDR3 is 13 amino acids. Germline trimming cut 9 bases from V and 2 bases from J; bases unmatched to any gene: 5. Per the authors' pipeline: Reference gene primer amplification gave nucleated cell count estimates. Profiled with immunoSEQ multiplex PCR; TCRdb holds only in-frame clones, not every one. V and J calls and clone size follow that table, whereas D and trimming were derived from the DNA. The sample has 25,000 to 30,000 clones, just under 95% seen once. Sequencing was carried out using peripheral blood. The sequence derives from a human donor with active COVID-19. The donor label of this sample is uncertain. The chain recombines TRBV10-3 with TRBJ2-7, with TRBD1 matching over 9 bases. The CDR3 region is CAIGDRATYEQYF. The DNA for the CDR3 is TGTGCCATAGGGGACAGGGCGACCTACGAGCAGTACTTC.